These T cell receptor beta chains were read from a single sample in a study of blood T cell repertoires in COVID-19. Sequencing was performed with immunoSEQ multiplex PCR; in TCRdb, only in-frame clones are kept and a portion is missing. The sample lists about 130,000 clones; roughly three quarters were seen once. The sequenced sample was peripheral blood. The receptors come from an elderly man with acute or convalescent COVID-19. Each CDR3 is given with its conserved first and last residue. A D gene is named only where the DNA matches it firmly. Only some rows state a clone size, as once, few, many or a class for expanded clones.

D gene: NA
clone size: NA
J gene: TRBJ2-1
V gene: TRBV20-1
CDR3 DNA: TGCAGTGCTAGTTCGGGGGGCGGCTGGGATGAGCAGTTCTTC
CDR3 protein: CSASSGGGWDEQFF

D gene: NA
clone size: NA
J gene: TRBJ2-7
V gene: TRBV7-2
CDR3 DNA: TGTGCCAGCAGCAGAAATCCAGGCTACGAGCAGTACTTC
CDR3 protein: CASSRNPGYEQYF

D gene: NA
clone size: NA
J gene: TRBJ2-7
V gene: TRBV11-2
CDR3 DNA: TGTGCCAGCAGCTTATCTCCACAGCCTTCCTACGAGCAGTACTTC
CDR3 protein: CASSLSPQPSYEQYF

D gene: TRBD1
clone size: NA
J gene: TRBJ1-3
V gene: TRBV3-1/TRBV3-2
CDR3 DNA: TGTGCCAGCAGCCAGGGTAGACAGGGCGCTGGAAACACCATATATTTT
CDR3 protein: CASSQGRQGAGNTIYF

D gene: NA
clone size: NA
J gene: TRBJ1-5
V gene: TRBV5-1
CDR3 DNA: TGCGCCAGCAGCTTGGACCTCAGTCAGCCCCAGCATTTT
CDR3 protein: CASSLDLSQPQHF

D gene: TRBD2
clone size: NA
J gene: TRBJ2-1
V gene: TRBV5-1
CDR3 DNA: TGCGCCAGCGCGGCGGCGGGGGTGGATGAGCAGTTCTTC
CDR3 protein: CASAAAGVDEQFF

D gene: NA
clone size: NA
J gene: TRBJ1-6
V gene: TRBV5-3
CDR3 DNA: TGTGCCAGAAGCTTGGGGCAGGTCGATTCACCCCTCCACTTT
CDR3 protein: CARSLGQVDSPLHF

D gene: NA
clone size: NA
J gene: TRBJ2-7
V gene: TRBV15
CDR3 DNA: TGTGCCACCAGCAGGTCTCGGTCCTACGAGCAGTACTTC
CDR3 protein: CATSRSRSYEQYF

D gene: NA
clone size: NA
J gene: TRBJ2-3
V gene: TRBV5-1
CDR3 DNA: TGCGCCAGCAGCCCTACCACACCCGTACAGACGCAGTATTTT
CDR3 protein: CASSPTTPVQTQYF

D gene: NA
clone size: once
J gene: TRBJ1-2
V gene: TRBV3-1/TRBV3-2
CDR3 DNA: TGTGCCAGCAGCCAAGCAGATAACTATGGCTACACCTTC
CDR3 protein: CASSQADNYGYTF

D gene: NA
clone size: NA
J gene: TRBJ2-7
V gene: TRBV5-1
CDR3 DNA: TGCGCCAGCAGCCCCCCGAGCGGGGACACCTACGAGCAGTACTTC
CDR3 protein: CASSPPSGDTYEQYF

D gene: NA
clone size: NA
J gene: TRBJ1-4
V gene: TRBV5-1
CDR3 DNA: TGCGCCAGCAGGTTACAGGGAAATAATGAAAAACTGTTTTTT
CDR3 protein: CASRLQGNNEKLFF

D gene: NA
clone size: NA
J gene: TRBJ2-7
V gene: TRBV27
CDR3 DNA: TGTGCCAGCGCCTGGCGGGGAAATCCCTACGAGCAGTACTTC
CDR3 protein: CASAWRGNPYEQYF

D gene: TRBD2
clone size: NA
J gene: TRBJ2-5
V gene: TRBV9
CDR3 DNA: TGTGCCAGCAGCCCGCGACTAGCCACCACGGAGACCCAGTACTTC
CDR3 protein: CASSPRLATTETQYF

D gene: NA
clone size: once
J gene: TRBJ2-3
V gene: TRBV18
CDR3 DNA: TGTGCCAGCTCACCATCCACAGGGACAGATACGCAGTATTTT
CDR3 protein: CASSPSTGTDTQYF

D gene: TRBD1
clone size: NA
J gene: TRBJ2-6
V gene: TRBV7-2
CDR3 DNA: TGTGCCAGCAACCCGGACAGGGCTGGGGCCAACGTCCTGACTTTC
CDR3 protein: CASNPDRAGANVLTF

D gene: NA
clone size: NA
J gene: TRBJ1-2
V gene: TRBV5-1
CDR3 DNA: TGCGCCAGCAGCTTAGGGGATACTAACTATGGCTACACCTTC
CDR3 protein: CASSLGDTNYGYTF

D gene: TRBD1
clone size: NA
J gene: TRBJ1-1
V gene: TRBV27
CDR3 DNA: TGTGCCAGCAGTAAGCTAGGACAGGGAGGCGCTGAAGCTTTCTTT
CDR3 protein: CASSKLGQGGAEAFF

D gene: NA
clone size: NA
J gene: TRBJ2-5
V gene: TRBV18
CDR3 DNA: TGTGCCAGCTCACCAGGACTGCAAGAGACCCAGTACTTC
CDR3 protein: CASSPGLQETQYF

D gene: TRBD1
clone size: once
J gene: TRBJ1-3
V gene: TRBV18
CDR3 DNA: TGTGCCAGCTCAACAGGGGTTTCTGGAAACACCATATATTTT
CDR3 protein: CASSTGVSGNTIYF

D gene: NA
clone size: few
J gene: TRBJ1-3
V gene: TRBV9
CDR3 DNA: TGTGCCAGCAGCGTAGATGGGGGGGCTTCCCACTCTGGAAACACCATATATTTT
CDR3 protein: CASSVDGGASHSGNTIYF

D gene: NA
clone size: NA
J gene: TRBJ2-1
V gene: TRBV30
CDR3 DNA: TGTGCCTGGGGACAGTTCAATGAGCAGTTCTTC
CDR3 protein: CAWGQFNEQFF

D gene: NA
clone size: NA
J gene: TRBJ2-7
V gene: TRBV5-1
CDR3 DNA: TGCGCCAGCAGTGGGGAAGGGGGACTATTCTCCTACGAGCAGTACTTC
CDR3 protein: CASSGEGGLFSYEQYF

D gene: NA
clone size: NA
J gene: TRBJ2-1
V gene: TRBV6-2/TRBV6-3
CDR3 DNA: TGTGCCAGCAGTCCCGACAGTTACAATGAGCAGTTCTTC
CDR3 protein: CASSPDSYNEQFF

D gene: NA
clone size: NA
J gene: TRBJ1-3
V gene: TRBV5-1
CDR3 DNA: TGCGCCAGCAGCCCAGGCAACAGGCCGTCTGGAAACACCATATATTTT
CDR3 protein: CASSPGNRPSGNTIYF

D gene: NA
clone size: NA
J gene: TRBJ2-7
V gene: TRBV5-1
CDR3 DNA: TGCGCCAGCAGCCAACGACTACAAACCTACGAGCAGTACTTC
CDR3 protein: CASSQRLQTYEQYF

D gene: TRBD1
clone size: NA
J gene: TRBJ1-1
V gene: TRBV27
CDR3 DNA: TGTGCCAGCAGTTCCACCCCGGATATATGGGACAGGGGACAGGGGACTGAAGCTTTCTTT
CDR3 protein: CASSSTPDIWDRGQGTEAFF

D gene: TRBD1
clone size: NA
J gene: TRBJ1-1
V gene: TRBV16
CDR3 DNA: TGTGCCAGCAGAGACAGGGGCGACACTGAAGCTTTCTTT
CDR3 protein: CASRDRGDTEAFF

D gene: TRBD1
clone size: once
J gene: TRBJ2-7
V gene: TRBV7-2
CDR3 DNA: TGTGCCAGCAGCCCGGGACAGGGTCGATCCTACGAGCAGTACTTC
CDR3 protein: CASSPGQGRSYEQYF

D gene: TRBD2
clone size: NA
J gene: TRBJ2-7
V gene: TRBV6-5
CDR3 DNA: TGTGCCAGCAGCCTTTCCGGGGGGGGGCTTCTCGAGCAGTACTTC
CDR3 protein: CASSLSGGGLLEQYF

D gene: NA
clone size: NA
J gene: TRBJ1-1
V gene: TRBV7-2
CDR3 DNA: TGTGCCAGCAGCTCGACAGGAGGATTCACGAACACTGAAGCTTTCTTT
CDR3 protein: CASSSTGGFTNTEAFF

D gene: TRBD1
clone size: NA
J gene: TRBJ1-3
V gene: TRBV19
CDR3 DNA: TGTGCCAGTAATGGAGTTACAGGGGGCGAGACTGGAAACACCATATATTTT
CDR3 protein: CASNGVTGGETGNTIYF

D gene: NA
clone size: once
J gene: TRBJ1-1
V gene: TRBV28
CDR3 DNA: TGTGCCAGCAGTTTAAGGTGGAGTCGCGATAAAACCCTCCCTGAAGCTTTCTTT
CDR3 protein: CASSLRWSRDKTLPEAFF

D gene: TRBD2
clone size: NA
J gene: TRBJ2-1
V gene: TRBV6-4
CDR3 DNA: TGTGCCAGCTCACCTAGCGGGGAACCGTACAATGAGCAGTTCTTC
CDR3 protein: CASSPSGEPYNEQFF

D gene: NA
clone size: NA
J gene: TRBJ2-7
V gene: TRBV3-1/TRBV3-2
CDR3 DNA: TGTGCCAGCAGCCTACTGGGAGGGGGGAGCGACGAGCAGTACTTC
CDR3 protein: CASSLLGGGSDEQYF

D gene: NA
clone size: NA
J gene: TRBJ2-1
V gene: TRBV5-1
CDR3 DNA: TGCGCCAGCAGCTTGGGGGGGCCCAATGAGCAGTTCTTC
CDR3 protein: CASSLGGPNEQFF

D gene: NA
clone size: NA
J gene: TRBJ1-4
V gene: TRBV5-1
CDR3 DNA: TGCGCCAGCAGCTTGACAGGGCCGAGCTGGAGTGAAAAACTGTTTTTT
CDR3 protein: CASSLTGPSWSEKLFF

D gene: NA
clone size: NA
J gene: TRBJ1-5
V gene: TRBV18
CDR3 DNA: TGTGCCAGCTCACTCACGTGGGCTGATCAGCCCCAGCATTTT
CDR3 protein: CASSLTWADQPQHF

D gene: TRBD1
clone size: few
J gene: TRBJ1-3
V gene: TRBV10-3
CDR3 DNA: TGTGCCATCAGCCCCCGTCAGGGGGCTGGAAACACCATATATTTT
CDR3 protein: CAISPRQGAGNTIYF

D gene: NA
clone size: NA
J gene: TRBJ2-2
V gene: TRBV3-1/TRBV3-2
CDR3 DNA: TGTGCCAGCAGCCACCTGAACACCGGGGAGCTGTTTTTT
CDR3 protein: CASSHLNTGELFF

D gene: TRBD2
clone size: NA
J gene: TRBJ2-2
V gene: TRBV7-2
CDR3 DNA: TGTGCCAGCAGCCCAGGGACTAGCGGTTACGTGTGGGAGCTGTTTTTT
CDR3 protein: CASSPGTSGYVWELFF

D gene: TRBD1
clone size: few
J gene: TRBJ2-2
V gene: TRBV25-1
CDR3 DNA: TGTGCCAGCAGTGAAACCGACAGGGTCACCGGGGAGCTGTTTTTT
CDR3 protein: CASSETDRVTGELFF

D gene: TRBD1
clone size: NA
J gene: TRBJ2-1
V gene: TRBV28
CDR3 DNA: TGTGCCAGCAGTCCCCGACCAGGGGGAATCTACAATGAGCAGTTCTTC
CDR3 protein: CASSPRPGGIYNEQFF

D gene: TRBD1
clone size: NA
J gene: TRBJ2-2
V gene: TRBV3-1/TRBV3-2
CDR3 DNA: TGTGCCAGCAGCCAAGGTCCGGGACAGGGAGGAGACACCGGGGAGCTGTTTTTT
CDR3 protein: CASSQGPGQGGDTGELFF

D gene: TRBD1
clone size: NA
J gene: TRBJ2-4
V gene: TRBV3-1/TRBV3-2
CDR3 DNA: TGTGCCAGCAGCCAAACCTATGCCGGGACAGGCAAAAACATTCAGTACTTC
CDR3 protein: CASSQTYAGTGKNIQYF

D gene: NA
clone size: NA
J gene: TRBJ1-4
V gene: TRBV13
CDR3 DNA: TGTGCCAGCAGCTTAGGCCAGTGGGAAAAACTGTTTTTT
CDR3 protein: CASSLGQWEKLFF

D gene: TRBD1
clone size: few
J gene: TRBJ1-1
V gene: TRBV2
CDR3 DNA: TGTGCCAGCAGTGAAGCGCCGGGTCAGGGGGCAGGAGCTTTCTTT
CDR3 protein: CASSEAPGQGAGAFF

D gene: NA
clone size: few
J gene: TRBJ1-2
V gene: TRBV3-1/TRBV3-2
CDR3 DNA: TGTGCCAGCAGCCAGTTGGACAGCCGATATGGCTACACCTTC
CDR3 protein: CASSQLDSRYGYTF

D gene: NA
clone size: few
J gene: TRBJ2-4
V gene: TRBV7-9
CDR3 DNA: TGTGCCAGCAGCTTCTCCACAGGGTGGGACATTCAGTACTTC
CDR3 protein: CASSFSTGWDIQYF

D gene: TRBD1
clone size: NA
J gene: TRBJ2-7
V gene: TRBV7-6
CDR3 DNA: TGTGCCAGCAGCTTAACCGGGACAGGGGAGTACGAGCAGTACTTC
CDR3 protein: CASSLTGTGEYEQYF

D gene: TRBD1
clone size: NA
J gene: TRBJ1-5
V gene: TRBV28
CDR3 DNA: TGTGCCAGCAGTCCCCCCACAGGGGGGAATCAGCCCCAGCATTTT
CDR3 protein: CASSPPTGGNQPQHF

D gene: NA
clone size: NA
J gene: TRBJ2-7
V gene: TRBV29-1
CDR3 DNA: TGCAGCGTTGTGGGAGACGAGCAGTACTTC
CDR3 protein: CSVVGDEQYF

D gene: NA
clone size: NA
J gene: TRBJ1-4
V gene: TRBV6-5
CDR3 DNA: TGTGCCAGCAGGCGCGGGTCTGCAAATGAAAAACTGTTTTTT
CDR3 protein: CASRRGSANEKLFF

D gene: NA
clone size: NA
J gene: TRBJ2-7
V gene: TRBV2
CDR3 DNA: TGTGCCACTAAACGGGACAACTCCTACGAGCAGTACTTC
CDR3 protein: CATKRDNSYEQYF

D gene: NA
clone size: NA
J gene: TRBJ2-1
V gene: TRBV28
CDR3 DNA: TGTGCCAGCAGTTTAAGGGAGGGGGGTCAGCAGTTCTTC
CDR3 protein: CASSLREGGQQFF

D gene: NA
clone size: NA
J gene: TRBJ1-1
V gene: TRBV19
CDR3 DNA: TGTGCCAGTAGTACGCTGGGAGGGAGGGACACTGAAGCTTTCTTT
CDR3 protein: CASSTLGGRDTEAFF

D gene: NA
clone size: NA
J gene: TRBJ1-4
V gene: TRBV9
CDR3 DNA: TGTGCCAGCAGCGTAGTAGGTGTTGAGGGTGAAAAACTGTTTTTT
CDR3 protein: CASSVVGVEGEKLFF